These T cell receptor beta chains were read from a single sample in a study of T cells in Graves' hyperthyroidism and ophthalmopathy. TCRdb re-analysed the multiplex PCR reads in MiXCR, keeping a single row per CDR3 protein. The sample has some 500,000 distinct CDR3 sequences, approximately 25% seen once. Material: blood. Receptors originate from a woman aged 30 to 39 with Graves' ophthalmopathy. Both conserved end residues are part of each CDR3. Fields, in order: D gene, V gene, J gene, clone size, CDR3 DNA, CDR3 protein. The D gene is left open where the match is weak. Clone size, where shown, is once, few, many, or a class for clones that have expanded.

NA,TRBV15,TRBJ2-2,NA,TGTGCCACCAGCCCTCTAACCGGGGAGCTGTTTTTT,CATSPLTGELFF
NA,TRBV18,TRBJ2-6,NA,TGTGCCAGCTCACCCACGGATGGGGCCAACGTCCTGACTTTC,CASSPTDGANVLTF
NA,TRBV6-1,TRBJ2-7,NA,TGTGCCAGCAGAAAGGGGCCCCACTACGAGCAGTACTTC,CASRKGPHYEQYF
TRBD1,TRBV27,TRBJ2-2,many,TGTGCCAGCATTAAAATGCCAGGGGGCGCCGGGGAGCTGTTTTTT,CASIKMPGGAGELFF
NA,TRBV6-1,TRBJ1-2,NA,TGTGCCAGCAGTGTTAGTGAGGGTGGCTATGGCTACACCTTC,CASSVSEGGYGYTF
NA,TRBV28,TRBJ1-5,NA,TGTGCCAGCAGTTTCGAGGGTTGGAATCAGCCCCAGCATTTT,CASSFEGWNQPQHF
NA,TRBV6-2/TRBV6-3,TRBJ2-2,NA,TGTGCCAGCAGTTTTCCCGTGGGGGAGCTGTTTTTT,CASSFPVGELFF
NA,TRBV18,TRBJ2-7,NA,TGTGCCAGCTCACCTAATAGTAGTCCTTCCTACGAGCAGTACTTC,CASSPNSSPSYEQYF
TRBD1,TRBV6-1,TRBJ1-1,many,TGTGCCAGTTATTACACCGGGACAGGGGTAACTGAAGCTTTCTTT,CASYYTGTGVTEAFF
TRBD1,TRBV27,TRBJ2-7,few,TGTGCCAGCAGTTTAGGACAGGGGCCAAACGAGCAGTACTTC,CASSLGQGPNEQYF
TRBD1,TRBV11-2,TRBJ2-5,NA,TGTGCCAGCACCCAGGGACAGGGAAGCGGGACCCAGTACTTC,CASTQGQGSGTQYF
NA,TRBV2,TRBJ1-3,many,TGTGCCAGCAGTGCATTGGGGGCGCGTGGAAACACCATATATTTT,CASSALGARGNTIYF
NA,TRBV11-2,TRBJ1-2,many,TGTGCCAGCAGATCATTAAGTGGGGCCGGGGGCTATGGCTACACCTTC,CASRSLSGAGGYGYTF
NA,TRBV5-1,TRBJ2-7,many,TGCGCCAGCAGCCCAATCCGGGACGTAGTCTACGAGCAGTACTTC,CASSPIRDVVYEQYF
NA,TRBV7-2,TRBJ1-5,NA,TGTGCCAGCAGCTTAGGGGTCTCTCAGCCCCAGCATTTT,CASSLGVSQPQHF
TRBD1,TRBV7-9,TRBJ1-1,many,TGTGCCAGCAGCCTGGACAGGGTGGTCACTGAAGCTTTCTTT,CASSLDRVVTEAFF
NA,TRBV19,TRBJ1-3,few,TGTGCCAGTCATTTGGGGGCCTCCTCTGGAAACACCATATATTTT,CASHLGASSGNTIYF
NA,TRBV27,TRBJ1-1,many,TGTGCCAGCAGTTTGGCCGGCCCCTCCGGAGCTTTCTTT,CASSLAGPSGAFF
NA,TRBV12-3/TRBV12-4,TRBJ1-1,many,TGTGCCAGCAGCTTACAGGTGAACACTGAAGCTTTCTTT,CASSLQVNTEAFF
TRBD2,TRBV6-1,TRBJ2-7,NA,TGTGCCAGCAGCCTCCCTTCCGGCGGGGGGGCCCCCTACGAGCAGTACTTC,CASSLPSGGGAPYEQYF
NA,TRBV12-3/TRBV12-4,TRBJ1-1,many,TGTGCCAGCAGTCTGGCACAGACGGTGAACACTGAAGCTTTCTTT,CASSLAQTVNTEAFF
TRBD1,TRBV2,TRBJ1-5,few,TGTGCCAGCAGTCAACAGGGGAACTCACAGCCCCAGCATTTT,CASSQQGNSQPQHF
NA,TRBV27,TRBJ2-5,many,TGTGCCAGCAGTTCATCACTAGACTGGGAGACCCAGTACTTC,CASSSSLDWETQYF
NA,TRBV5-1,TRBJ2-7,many,TGCGCCAGCAGCTTGTTGGGGGCGAGGGTGAACGAGCAGTACTTC,CASSLLGARVNEQYF
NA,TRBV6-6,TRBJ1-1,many,TGTGCCAGCAGGATAACCAGGGCTGGCACTGAAGCTTTCTTT,CASRITRAGTEAFF
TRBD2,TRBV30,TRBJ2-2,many,TGTGCCTGGAGATTCCGGGGGGGAAGAACCGGGGAGCTGTTTTTT,CAWRFRGGRTGELFF
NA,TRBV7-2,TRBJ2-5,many,TGTGCCAGCAGCTTTGCGAACCAAGAGACCCAGTACTTC,CASSFANQETQYF
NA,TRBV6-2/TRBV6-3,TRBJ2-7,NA,TGTGCCAGCAGTTACGGGGGCGGATTCTACGAGCAGTACTTC,CASSYGGGFYEQYF
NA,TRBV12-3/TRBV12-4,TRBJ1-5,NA,TGTGCCAGCAGTTTCCTGTGGGAACTAAATCAGCCCCAGCATTTT,CASSFLWELNQPQHF
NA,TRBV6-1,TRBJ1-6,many,TGTGCCAGCAGTGACGGGGCAGGGGCCTCACCCCTCCACTTT,CASSDGAGASPLHF
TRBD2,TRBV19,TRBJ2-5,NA,TGTGCCAGTGGTAGACTAGCGGGGGCCGGAGAGACCCAGTACTTC,CASGRLAGAGETQYF
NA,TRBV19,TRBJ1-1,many,TGTGCCAGTAGTATTAAAGTTTCGGTCACTGAAGCTTTCTTT,CASSIKVSVTEAFF
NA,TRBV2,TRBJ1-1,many,TGTGCCAGCAGTGAAGCGCCCCCTCTACTGAACACTGAAGCTTTCTTT,CASSEAPPLLNTEAFF
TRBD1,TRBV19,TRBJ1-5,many,TGTGCCAGTAGCTCCGGGACAGGGGATTATCAGCCCCAGCATTTT,CASSSGTGDYQPQHF
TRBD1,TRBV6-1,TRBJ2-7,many,TGTGCCAGCAGGGCACTGACAGGGGGGTCCTACGAGCAGTACTTC,CASRALTGGSYEQYF
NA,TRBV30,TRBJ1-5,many,TGTGCCTGGAGTGGTGGCAATCAGCCCCAGCATTTT,CAWSGGNQPQHF
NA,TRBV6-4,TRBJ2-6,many,TGTGCCAGTGCCTCCGGGACGTCTGCCTTGGGGGCCAACGTCCTGACTTTC,CASASGTSALGANVLTF
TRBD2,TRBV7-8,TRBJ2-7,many,TGTGCCAGCAGACCCGGACTAGCGCTAATCTCCTACGAGCAGTACTTC,CASRPGLALISYEQYF
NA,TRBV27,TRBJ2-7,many,TGTGCCAGCAGTTTAGTAAACGCGGCTACCTACGAGCAGTACTTC,CASSLVNAATYEQYF
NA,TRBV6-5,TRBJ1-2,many,TGTGCCAGCAGTTACTCTACCTTGGGGGGGCGGGATGGCTACACCTTC,CASSYSTLGGRDGYTF
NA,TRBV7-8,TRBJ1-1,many,TGTGCCAGCAGTCCGATTCGGGATCCACAATCGGAAGCTTTCTTT,CASSPIRDPQSEAFF
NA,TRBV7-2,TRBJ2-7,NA,TGTGCCAGCAGCGCGAACCAGAGTCCCTACGAGCAGTACTTC,CASSANQSPYEQYF
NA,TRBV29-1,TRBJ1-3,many,TGCAGCGTTGAAGTGACGGGGGTCAGACACTCTGGAAACACCATATATTTT,CSVEVTGVRHSGNTIYF
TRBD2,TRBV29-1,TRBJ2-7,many,TGCAGCGGAAGGCGGGGGAGCGAGCAGTACTTC,CSGRRGSEQYF
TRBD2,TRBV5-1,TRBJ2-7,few,TGCGCCAGCAGCCACGGGACTACCGGGTACGAGCAGTACTTC,CASSHGTTGYEQYF